These T cell receptor beta chains were read from a single sample in a study of T cells in Graves' hyperthyroidism and ophthalmopathy. TCRdb analysed the multiplex PCR reads with MiXCR anew, one entry per CDR3 protein. The table shows fewer than 300,000 distinct CDR3 sequences, with around a quarter occurring only once. The sample consisted of blood. These receptor sequences come from a man aged 40-55 years with Graves' hyperthyroidism that later progressed to Graves' ophthalmopathy. CDR3s include the opening cysteine and the closing phenylalanine or tryptophan. The order of the fields is clone size, D gene, V gene, J gene, CDR3 DNA, CDR3 protein. The D gene is left open where the match is weak. Part of the rows lack a size; the others show once, few, many or a class for expanded clones.

>many|TRBD2|TRBV9|TRBJ2-5
TGTGCCAGCAGCGTAGGGACTAGCGGGATGACTACACAAGAGACCCAGTACTTC
CASSVGTSGMTTQETQYF
>many|.|TRBV6-4|TRBJ2-2
TGTGCCAGCAGACCTACTGGGGGAATGCGGCCCGGGGAGCTGTTTTTT
CASRPTGGMRPGELFF
>.|.|TRBV7-2|TRBJ1-5
TGTGCCAGCGGGATGCCCTTCAATCAGCCCCAGCATTTT
CASGMPFNQPQHF
>many|TRBD2|TRBV3-1|TRBJ2-7
TGTGCCAGCAGCCAAATCAGACTAGCGGGAGGCGAGCAGTACTTC
CASSQIRLAGGEQYF
>many|.|TRBV28|TRBJ2-7
TGTGCCAGCAGTTTATCGGGGGCAGGGGTGAACGAGCAGTACTTC
CASSLSGAGVNEQYF
>.|.|TRBV19|TRBJ2-7
TGTGCCAGTACCAAAAGGGGGACGGACACCTACGAGCAGTACTTC
CASTKRGTDTYEQYF
>.|.|TRBV6-5|TRBJ1-1
TGTGCCAGCAGTTACTCGAATAAGGCGAACACTGAAGCTTTCTTT
CASSYSNKANTEAFF
>.|TRBD1|TRBV20-1|TRBJ1-2
TGCAGTGCTAGAGGCTCGGTACTCAGGGGGCCAAGAGATAATGGCTACACCTTC
CSARGSVLRGPRDNGYTF
>many|TRBD1|TRBV6-1|TRBJ2-5
TGTGCCAGCAGTCGGACCAGGGGGTCCGGAGAGACCCAGTACTTC
CASSRTRGSGETQYF
>.|TRBD2|TRBV20-1|TRBJ2-7
TGCAGTGCTCGGCCACCTAGCGGGGGGGGGGGCTCCTACGAGCAGTACTTC
CSARPPSGGGGSYEQYF
>many|TRBD2|TRBV6-1|TRBJ2-2
TGTGCCAGCAGCACCCGGGCAGGGAGGGCCGGGGAGCTGTTTTTT
CASSTRAGRAGELFF
>many|.|TRBV6-5|TRBJ1-1
TGTGCCAGCAGTTACTCGATAGGGTCTTTAACTGAAGCTTTCTTT
CASSYSIGSLTEAFF
>many|TRBD1|TRBV15|TRBJ1-2
TGTGCCACCAGCAGACCCCCGGGACAGGGTGGTGGCTACACCTTC
CATSRPPGQGGGYTF
>.|TRBD1|TRBV6-5|TRBJ1-1
TGTGCCAGCAGTTATAACAGGGGTACTGAAGCTTTCTTT
CASSYNRGTEAFF
>few|.|TRBV12-3/TRBV12-4|TRBJ2-2
TGTGCCAGCAGTTTAGTCGGGATGAACACCGGGGAGCTGTTTTTT
CASSLVGMNTGELFF
>many|TRBD2|TRBV11-3|TRBJ2-7
TGTGCCAGCAGCTTAGGCGGGAGTAAATACGAGCAGTACTTC
CASSLGGSKYEQYF
>.|.|TRBV6-5|TRBJ1-1
TGTGCCAGCAGTTACGATGCTGAAGCTTTCTTT
CASSYDAEAFF
>many|.|TRBV10-3|TRBJ2-3
TGTGCCATCAGTGCGGGCGGTTTCTCCGATACGCAGTATTTT
CAISAGGFSDTQYF
>many|.|TRBV20-1|TRBJ2-2
TGCAGTGCTAGGACTGCTAGTGGCACCGGGGAGCTGTTTTTT
CSARTASGTGELFF
>many|.|TRBV5-1|TRBJ1-1
TGCGCCAGCAAGGAGCGTTTGAACACTGAAGCTTTCTTT
CASKERLNTEAFF
>few|.|TRBV7-2|TRBJ1-2
TGTGCCAGCAGCTTAACAGGGTTCTATGGCTACACCTTC
CASSLTGFYGYTF
>many|.|TRBV12-3/TRBV12-4|TRBJ2-2
TGTGCCAGCAGTTCATTTGGCGGCGCGAACACCGGGGAGCTGTTTTTT
CASSSFGGANTGELFF
>many|.|TRBV19|TRBJ2-6
TGTGCCAGTAGTAATGAAGGGGGGGCCAACGTCCTGACTTTC
CASSNEGGANVLTF
>many|.|TRBV2|TRBJ1-5
TGTGCCAGCAGTGAAGTGGTTTTGCCCCAGCATTTT
CASSEVVLPQHF
>.|TRBD1|TRBV28|TRBJ2-7
TGTGCCAGCAGCCTTGACAGGGGGGCCCACGAGCAGTACTTC
CASSLDRGAHEQYF
>many|.|TRBV28|TRBJ2-7
TGTGCCAGCAGTTTTCGGGGCTTCTACGAGCAGTACTTC
CASSFRGFYEQYF
>many|TRBD1|TRBV6-2/TRBV6-3|TRBJ2-7
TGTGCCAGCAGCCGTCGGACAGGGGGCTACGAGCAGTACTTC
CASSRRTGGYEQYF